This T cell receptor beta chain was documented in a study of cytomegalovirus exposure and HLA in healthy donors. The study's findings and limits: Most subjects' HLA-A and HLA-B alleles were reportedly predicted from TCR beta sequences.

13 Jbeta primers and 60 Vbeta primers were used for the PCR. Assay: immunoSEQ multiplex PCR; the TCRdb copy retains only in-frame clones and omits some. The table lists about 160,000 clones, around 83% of them singletons, with roughly 8% in the top ten. This clone was observed a few times. The antigen is undetermined. V gave up 4 bases and J gave up 5 bases; unmatched junction bases: 8. There are 15 residues in the CDR3. Germline V gene sequence: CDR1 SGHNT, CDR2 YYREEE (reference sequence). The J gene is TRBJ2-5, the V gene TRBV5-4, with TRBD2 matching over 10 bases. This sequence originates from a male donor in good health and CMV-seropositive. Sequenced material: PBMCs. The CDR3 DNA reads TGTGCCAGCAGCGGCCAGCGGGGGGGCCAGGAGACCCAGTACTTC. This translates into CASSGQRGGQETQYF. Looking up the rest from reference TRBV5-4 and TRBJ2-5 gives the full variable domain: ETGVTQSPTHLIKTRGQQVTLRCSSQSGHNTVSWYQQALGQGPQFIFQYYREEENGRGNFPPRFSGLQFPNYSSELNVNALELDDSALYLCASSGQRGGQETQYFGPGTRLLVL.